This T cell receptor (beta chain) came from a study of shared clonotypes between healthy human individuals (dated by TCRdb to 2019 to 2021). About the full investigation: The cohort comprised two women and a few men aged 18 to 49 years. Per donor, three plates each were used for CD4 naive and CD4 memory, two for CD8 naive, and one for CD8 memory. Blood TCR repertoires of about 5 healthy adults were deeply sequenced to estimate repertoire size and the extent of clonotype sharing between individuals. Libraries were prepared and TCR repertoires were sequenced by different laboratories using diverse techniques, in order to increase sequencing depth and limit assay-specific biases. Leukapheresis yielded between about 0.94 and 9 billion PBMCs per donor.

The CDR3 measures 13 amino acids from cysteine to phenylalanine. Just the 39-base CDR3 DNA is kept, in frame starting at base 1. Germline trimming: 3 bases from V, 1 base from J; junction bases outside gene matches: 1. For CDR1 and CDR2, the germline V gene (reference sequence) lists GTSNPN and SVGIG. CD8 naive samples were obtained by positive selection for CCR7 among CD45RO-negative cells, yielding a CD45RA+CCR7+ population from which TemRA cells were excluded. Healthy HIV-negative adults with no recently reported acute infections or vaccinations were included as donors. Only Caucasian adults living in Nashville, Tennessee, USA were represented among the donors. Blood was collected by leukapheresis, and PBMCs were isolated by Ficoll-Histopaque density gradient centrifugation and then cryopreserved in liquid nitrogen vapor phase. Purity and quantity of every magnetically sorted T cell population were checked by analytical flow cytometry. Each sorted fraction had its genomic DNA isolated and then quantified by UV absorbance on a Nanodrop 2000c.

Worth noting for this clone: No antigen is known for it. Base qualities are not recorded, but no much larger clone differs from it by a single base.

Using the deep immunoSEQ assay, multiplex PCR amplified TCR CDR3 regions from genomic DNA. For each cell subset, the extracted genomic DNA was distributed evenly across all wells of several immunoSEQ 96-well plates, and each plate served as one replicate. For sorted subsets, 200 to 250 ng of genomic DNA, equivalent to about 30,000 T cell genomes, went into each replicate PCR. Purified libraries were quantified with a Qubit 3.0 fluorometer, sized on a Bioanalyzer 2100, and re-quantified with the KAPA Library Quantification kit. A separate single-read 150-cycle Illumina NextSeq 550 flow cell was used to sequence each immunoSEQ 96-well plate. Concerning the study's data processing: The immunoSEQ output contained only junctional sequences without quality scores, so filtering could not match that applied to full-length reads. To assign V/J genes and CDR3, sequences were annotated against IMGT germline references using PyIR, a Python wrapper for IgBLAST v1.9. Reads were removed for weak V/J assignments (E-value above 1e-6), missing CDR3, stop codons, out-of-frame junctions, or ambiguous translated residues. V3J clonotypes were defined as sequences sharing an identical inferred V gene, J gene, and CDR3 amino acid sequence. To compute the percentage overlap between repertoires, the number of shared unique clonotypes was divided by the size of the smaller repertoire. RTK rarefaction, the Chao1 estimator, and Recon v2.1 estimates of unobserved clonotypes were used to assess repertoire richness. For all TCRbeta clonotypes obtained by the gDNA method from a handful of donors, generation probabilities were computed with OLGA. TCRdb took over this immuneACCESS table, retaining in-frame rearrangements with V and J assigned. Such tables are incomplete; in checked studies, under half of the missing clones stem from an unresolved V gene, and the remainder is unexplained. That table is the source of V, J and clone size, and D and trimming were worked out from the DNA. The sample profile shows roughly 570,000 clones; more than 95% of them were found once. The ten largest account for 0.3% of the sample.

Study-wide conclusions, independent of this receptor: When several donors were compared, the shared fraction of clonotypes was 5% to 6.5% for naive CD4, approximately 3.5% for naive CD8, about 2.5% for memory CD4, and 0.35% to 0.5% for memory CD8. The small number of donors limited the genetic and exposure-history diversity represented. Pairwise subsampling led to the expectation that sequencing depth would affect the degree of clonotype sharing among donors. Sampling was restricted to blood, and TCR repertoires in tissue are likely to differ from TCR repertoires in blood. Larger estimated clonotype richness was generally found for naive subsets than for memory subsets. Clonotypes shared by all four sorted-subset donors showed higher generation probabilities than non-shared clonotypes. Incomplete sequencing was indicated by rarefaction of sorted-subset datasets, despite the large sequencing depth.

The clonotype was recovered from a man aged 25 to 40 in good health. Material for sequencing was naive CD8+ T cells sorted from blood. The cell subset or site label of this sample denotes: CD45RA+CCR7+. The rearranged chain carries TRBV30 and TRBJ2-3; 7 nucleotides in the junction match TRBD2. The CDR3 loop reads CAWRGRGTDTQYF. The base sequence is TGTGCCTGGAGGGGGAGGGGCACAGATACGCAGTATTTT. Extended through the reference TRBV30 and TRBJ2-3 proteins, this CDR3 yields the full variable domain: SQTIHQWPATLVQPVGSPLSLECTVEGTSNPNLYWYRQAAGRGLQLLFYSVGIGQISSEVPQNLSASRPQDRQFILSSKKLLLSDSGFYLCAWRGRGTDTQYFGPGTRLTVL.